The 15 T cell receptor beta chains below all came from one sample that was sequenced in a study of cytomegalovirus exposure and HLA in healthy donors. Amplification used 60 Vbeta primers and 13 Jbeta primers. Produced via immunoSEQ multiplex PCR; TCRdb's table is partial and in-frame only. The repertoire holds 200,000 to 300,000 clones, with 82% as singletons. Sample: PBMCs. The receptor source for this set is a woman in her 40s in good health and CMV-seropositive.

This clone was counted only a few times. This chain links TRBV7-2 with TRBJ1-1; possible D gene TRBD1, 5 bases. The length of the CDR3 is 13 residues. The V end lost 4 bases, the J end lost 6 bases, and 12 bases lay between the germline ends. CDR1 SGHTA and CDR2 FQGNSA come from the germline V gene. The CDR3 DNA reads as TGTGCCAGCAGCTCCTGGCAGGGTGCTGAAGCTTTCTTT. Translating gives CASSSWQGAEAFF.

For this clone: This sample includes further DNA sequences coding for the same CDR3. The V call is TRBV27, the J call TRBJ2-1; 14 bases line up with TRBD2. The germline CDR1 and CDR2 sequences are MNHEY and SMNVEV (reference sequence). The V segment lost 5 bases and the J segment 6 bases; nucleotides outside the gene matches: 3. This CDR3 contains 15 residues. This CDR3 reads CASSPGTSGSNEQFF. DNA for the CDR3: TGTGCCAGCAGTCCCGGGACTAGCGGGAGCAATGAGCAGTTCTTC.

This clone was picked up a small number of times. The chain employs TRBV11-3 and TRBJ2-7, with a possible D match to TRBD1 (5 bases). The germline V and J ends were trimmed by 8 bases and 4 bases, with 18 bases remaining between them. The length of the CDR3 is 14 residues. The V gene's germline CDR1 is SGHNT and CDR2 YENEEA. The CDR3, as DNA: TGTGCCAGCGGATTCGCGACAGCCCATTACGAGCAGTACTTC. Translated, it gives CASGFATAHYEQYF.

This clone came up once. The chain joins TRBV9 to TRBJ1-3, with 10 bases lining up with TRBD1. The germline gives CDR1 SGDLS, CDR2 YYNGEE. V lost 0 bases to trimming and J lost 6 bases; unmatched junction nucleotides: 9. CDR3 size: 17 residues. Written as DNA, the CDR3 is TGTGCCAGCAGCGTAGGACAGGGGGCTGCCGGGATAAACACCATATATTTT. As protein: CASSVGQGAAGINTIYF.

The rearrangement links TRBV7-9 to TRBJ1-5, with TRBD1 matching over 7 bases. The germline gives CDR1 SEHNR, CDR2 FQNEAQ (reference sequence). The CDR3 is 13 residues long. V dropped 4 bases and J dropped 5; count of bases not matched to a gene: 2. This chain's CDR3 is CASSSTGDQPQHF. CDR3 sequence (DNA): TGTGCCAGCAGCTCTACAGGGGATCAGCCCCAGCATTTT.

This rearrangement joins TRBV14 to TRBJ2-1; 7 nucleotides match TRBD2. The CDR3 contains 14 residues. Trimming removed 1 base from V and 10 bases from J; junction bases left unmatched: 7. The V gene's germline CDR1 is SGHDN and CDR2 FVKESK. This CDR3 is CASSQVERGGEQFF. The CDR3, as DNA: TGTGCCAGCAGCCAAGTCGAGCGGGGTGGGGAGCAGTTCTTC.

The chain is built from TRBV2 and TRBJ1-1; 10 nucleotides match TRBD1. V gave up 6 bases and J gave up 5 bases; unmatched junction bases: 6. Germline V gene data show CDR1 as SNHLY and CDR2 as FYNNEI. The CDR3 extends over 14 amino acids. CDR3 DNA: TGTGCCAGCAGACGGACAGGGGGGATAACTGAAGCTTTCTTT. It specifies CASRRTGGITEAFF.

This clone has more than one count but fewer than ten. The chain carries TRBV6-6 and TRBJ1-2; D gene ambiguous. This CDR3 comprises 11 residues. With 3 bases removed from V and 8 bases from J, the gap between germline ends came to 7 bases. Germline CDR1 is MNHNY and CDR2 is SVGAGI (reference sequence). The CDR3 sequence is CASSYRSGYTF. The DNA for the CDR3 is TGTGCCAGCAGTTATCGGTCCGGCTACACCTTC.

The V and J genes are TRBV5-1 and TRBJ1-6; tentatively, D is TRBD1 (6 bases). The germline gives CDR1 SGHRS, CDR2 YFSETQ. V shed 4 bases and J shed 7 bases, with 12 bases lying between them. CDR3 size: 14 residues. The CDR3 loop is CASSAGTLNSPLHF. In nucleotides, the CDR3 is TGCGCCAGCAGCGCCGGGACACTGAATTCACCCCTCCACTTT.

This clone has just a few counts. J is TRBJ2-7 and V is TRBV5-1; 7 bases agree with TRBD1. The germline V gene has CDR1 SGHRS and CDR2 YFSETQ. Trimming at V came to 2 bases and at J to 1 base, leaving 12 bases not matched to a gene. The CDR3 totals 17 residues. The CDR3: CASSFSTGAVPSYEQYF. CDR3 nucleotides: TGCGCCAGCAGCTTCTCCACAGGGGCTGTTCCATCCTACGAGCAGTACTTC.

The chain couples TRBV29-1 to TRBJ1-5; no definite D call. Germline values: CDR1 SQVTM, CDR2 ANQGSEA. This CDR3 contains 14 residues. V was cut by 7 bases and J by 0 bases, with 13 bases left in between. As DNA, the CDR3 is TGCAGCGCTGGCGTCGGGAATAGCAATCAGCCCCAGCATTTT. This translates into CSAGVGNSNQPQHF.

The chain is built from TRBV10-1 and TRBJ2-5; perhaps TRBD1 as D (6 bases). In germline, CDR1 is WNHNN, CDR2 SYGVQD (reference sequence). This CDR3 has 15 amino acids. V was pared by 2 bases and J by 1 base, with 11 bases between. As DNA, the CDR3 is TGCGCCAGCAGTGAGATACAGGGACCCCAAGAGACCCAGTACTTC. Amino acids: CASSEIQGPQETQYF.

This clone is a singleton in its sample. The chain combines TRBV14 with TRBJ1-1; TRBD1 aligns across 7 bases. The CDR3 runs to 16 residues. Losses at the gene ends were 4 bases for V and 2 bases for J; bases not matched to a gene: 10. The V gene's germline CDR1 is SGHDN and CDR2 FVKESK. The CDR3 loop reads CASSRSDRAENTEAFF. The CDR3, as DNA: TGTGCCAGCAGCCGAAGCGACAGGGCGGAAAACACTGAAGCTTTCTTT.

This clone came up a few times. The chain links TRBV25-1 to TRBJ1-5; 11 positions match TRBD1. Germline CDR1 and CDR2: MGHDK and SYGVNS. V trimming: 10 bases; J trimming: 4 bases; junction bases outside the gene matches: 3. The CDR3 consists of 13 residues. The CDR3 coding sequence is TGTGCCACCGGGACAGGGGGGAATCAGCCCCAGCATTTT. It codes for CATGTGGNQPQHF.

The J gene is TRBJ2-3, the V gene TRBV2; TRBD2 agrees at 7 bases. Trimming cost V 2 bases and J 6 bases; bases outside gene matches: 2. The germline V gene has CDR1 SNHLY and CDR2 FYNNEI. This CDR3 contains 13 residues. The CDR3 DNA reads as TGTGCCAGCAGTGAAACGCGGGAGGATACGCAGTATTTT. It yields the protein CASSETREDTQYF.